Sequencing of this T cell receptor (beta chain) was carried out in a study of blood T cells in healthy people across ages. Overall study findings and caveats: Age showed a roughly linear inverse relationship with TCR beta diversity per million T cells. Diversity estimates from one million T cells were considered underestimates. Versus aged donors, long-lived donors had higher diversity and more naive CD4+ cells.

This CDR3 region has 16 residues. The V gene end was trimmed by 3 bases and the J gene end by 6 bases; junction bases not matched to a gene: 11. Germline V gene lookup returns CDR1 SGDLS and CDR2 YYNGEE. As to this clonotype: The antigen is unknown.

A second PCR of 7 to 11 cycles used a sample-barcoded 5' primer and a J-beta primer mix. TCRdb reanalysed the 5' RACE reads using MiXCR and keeps one entry per CDR3 protein. The sample carries roughly 800,000 distinct CDR3 sequences, 53% recorded once. The sample comprised blood. This chain joins TRBV9 and TRBJ2-1; 8 bases are shared with TRBD1. The TCR was taken from an older man in good health. CDR3 sequence: CASSARQGLGSNEQFF. As DNA, the CDR3 is TGTGCCAGCAGCGCACGACAGGGGTTAGGAAGCAATGAGCAGTTCTTC.